Detailed here is one TCR beta chain. The sample belongs to a study of T cell responses to AZD1222 COVID-19 vaccine. The table came from immunoSEQ multiplex PCR; TCRdb's copy has only in-frame clones and leaves some out. This table holds around 92,000 clones, 91% found once. The CDR3 has 15 amino acids. Germline loops: CDR1 KGHSH, CDR2 LQKENI. J was trimmed by 2 bases and V by 5 bases; bases with no gene match: 7. This chain links TRBV18 with TRBJ2-3; 7 bases match TRBD1. The receptor comes from an adult in good health. The sequenced sample was peripheral blood, obtained on day 0 of AZD1222 vaccination. The CDR3 spells CASSSRQGLTDTQYF. The CDR3, as DNA: TGTGCCAGCTCATCCAGACAGGGCCTCACAGATACGCAGTATTTT.